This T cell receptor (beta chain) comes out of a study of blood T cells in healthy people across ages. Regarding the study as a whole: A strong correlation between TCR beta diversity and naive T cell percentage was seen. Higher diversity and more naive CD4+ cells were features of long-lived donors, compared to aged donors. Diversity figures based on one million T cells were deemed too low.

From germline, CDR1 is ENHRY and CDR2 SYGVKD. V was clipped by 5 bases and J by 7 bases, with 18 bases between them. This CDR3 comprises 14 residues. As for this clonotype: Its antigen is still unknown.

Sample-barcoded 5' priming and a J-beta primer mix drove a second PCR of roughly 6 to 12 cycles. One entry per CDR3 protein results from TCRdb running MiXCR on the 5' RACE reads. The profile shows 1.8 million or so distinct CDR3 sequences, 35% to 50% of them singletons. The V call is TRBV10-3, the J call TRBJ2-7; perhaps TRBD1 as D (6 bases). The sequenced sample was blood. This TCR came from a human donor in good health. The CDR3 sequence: CAISPEQGYREQYF. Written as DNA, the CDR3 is TGTGCCATCAGTCCAGAACAGGGTTATAGGGAGCAGTACTTC.